This is a list of T cell receptor beta chains from one sample in a study of CD8 T cells in ankylosing spondylitis. Via MiXCR, TCRdb re-called the 5' RACE reads, giving one row per CDR3 protein. The sample includes around 490,000 distinct CDR3 sequences, 5.3% seen only once; the top ten take around 3.6%. The sample taken for sequencing was blood, either unsorted or a sorted T cell fraction (not recorded which). The receptors were sampled from a male donor with ankylosing spondylitis. Each CDR3 is given with its conserved first and last residue. A D gene is named only where the DNA matches it firmly. Size is omitted from some rows. Given values are once, few, many or a class for expanded clones.

abundance	j_gene	d_gene	v_gene	CDR3aa	CDR3nt
many	TRBJ2-3	.	TRBV29-1	CSVTQQGGTQYF	TGCAGCGTGACCCAACAGGGAGGTACGCAGTATTTT
many	TRBJ2-7	.	TRBV20-1	CSASGPGSGSYEQYF	TGCAGTGCTAGTGGCCCCGGGTCTGGTTCCTACGAGCAGTACTTC
many	TRBJ1-2	.	TRBV28	CATSNRLLYGYTF	TGTGCCACATCGAACCGCCTGCTCTATGGCTACACCTTC
few	TRBJ2-3	TRBD1	TRBV7-2	CASSPGQTSTDTQYF	TGTGCCAGCAGCCCGGGACAGACTAGCACAGATACGCAGTATTTT
many	TRBJ2-1	TRBD2	TRBV28	CASRLLAGAGSYNEQFF	TGTGCCAGCAGACTACTAGCGGGAGCTGGTTCCTACAATGAGCAGTTCTTC
many	TRBJ1-1	.	TRBV7-9	CASSLVADTEAFF	TGTGCCAGCAGCTTAGTTGCGGACACTGAAGCTTTCTTT
many	TRBJ1-2	.	TRBV20-1	CSASGLGTDYGYTF	TGCAGTGCTAGTGGCCTTGGGACGGATTATGGCTACACCTTC
many	TRBJ2-3	.	TRBV29-1	CSVRDPYTDTQYF	TGCAGCGTTCGGGACCCCTACACAGATACGCAGTATTTT
many	TRBJ1-2	.	TRBV4-1	CASSQARAYGYTF	TGCGCCAGCAGCCAAGCACGGGCCTATGGCTACACCTTC
few	TRBJ1-1	.	TRBV18	CASSQQALAVAFF	TGTGCCAGCTCACAGCAGGCCTTGGCGGTAGCTTTCTTT
many	TRBJ1-1	.	TRBV5-1	CASSLVRWDTEAFF	TGCGCCAGCAGCTTGGTTCGATGGGACACTGAAGCTTTCTTT
many	TRBJ2-2	.	TRBV12-3/TRBV12-4	CASGGRATNTGELFF	TGTGCCAGCGGGGGAAGGGCTACAAACACCGGGGAGCTGTTTTTT
many	TRBJ1-2	TRBD1	TRBV29-1	CSARVDREGGYTF	TGCAGCGCCCGGGTCGACAGGGAAGGTGGCTACACCTTC
many	TRBJ1-2	TRBD1	TRBV29-1	CSVAQGDGYTF	TGCAGCGTTGCCCAGGGGGATGGCTACACCTTC
many	TRBJ1-3	TRBD1	TRBV28	CASNIRGFPGNTIYF	TGTGCCAGCAACATCAGGGGGTTTCCTGGAAACACCATATATTTT
many	TRBJ2-3	.	TRBV28	CASRGQTGSSTDTQYF	TGTGCCAGCAGGGGACAAACTGGGTCTAGCACAGATACGCAGTATTTT
many	TRBJ2-1	.	TRBV20-1	CSARDRESGLGLGVNEQFF	TGCAGTGCTAGAGATAGAGAGAGTGGGTTGGGGTTGGGTGTGAATGAGCAGTTCTTC
.	TRBJ1-1	.	TRBV7-2	CASSLRLITGLNTEAFF	TGTGCCAGCAGCTTACGCCTAATCACAGGGCTGAACACTGAAGCTTTCTTT
few	TRBJ2-5	TRBD1	TRBV20-1	CSAFRDRAKATQYF	TGCAGTGCATTCCGGGACAGGGCTAAAGCGACCCAGTACTTC
many	TRBJ1-1	.	TRBV7-2	CASSLSYRATEAFF	TGTGCCAGCAGCCTAAGCTACAGGGCCACTGAAGCTTTCTTT
many	TRBJ1-1	TRBD1	TRBV12-3/TRBV12-4	CASRLGGGLTEAFF	TGTGCCAGCCGACTAGGAGGGGGCCTCACTGAAGCTTTCTTT